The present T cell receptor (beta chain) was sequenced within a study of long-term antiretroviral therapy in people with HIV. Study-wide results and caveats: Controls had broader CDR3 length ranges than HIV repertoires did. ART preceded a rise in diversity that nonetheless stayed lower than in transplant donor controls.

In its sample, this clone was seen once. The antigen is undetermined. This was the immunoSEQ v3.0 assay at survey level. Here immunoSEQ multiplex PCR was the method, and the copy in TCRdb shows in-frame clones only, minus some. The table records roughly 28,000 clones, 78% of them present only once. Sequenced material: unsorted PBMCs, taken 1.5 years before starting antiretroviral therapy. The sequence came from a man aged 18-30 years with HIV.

The CDR3 is CASSLGTGGSGYTF. DNA of the CDR3: TGTGCCAGCAGCTTAGGGACAGGGGGCAGTGGCTACACCTTC. This sequence joins TRBV7-2 and TRBJ1-2; 11 bases align to TRBD1. Losses at the gene ends were 1 base for V and 7 bases for J; bases not matched to a gene: 2. The CDR3 length is 14 residues. Looked up from germline, CDR1 is SGHTA and CDR2 is FQGNSA.